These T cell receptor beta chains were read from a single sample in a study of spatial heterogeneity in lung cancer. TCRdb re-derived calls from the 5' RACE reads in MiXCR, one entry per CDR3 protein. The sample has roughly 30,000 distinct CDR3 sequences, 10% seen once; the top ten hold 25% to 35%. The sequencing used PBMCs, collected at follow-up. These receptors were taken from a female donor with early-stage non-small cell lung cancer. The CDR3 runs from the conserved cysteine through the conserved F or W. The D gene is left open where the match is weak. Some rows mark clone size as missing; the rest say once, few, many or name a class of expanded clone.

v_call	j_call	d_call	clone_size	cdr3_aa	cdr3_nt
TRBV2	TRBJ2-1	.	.	CASSEQTVQFF	TGTGCCAGCAGTGAACAGACAGTTCAGTTCTTC
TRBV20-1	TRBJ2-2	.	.	CSARGTSNTGELFF	TGCAGTGCTAGGGGGACTTCCAACACCGGGGAGCTGTTTTTT
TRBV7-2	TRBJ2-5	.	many	CASSLVGGETQYF	TGTGCCAGCAGCTTAGTTGGCGGGGAGACCCAGTACTTC
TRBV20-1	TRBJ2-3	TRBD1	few	CSARGAGGRTDTQYF	TGCAGTGCTAGAGGGGCAGGGGGCCGCACAGATACGCAGTATTTT
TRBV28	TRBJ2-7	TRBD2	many	CASSSPPLFGGGSYEQYF	TGTGCCAGCAGTTCGCCCCCCCTGTTTGGGGGGGGCTCCTACGAGCAGTACTTC
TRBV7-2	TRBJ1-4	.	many	CASSQGFEKLFF	TGTGCCAGCAGCCAGGGATTTGAAAAACTGTTTTTT
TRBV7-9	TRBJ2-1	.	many	CASSPRDGRHEQFF	TGTGCCAGCAGCCCCCGGGACGGAAGGCATGAGCAGTTCTTC
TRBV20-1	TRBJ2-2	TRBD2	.	CSASLAGWTGELFF	TGCAGTGCTAGTCTAGCGGGGTGGACCGGGGAGCTGTTTTTT
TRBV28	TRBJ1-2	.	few	CASTTGGRGYGYTF	TGTGCCAGCACCACCGGAGGGCGCGGGTATGGCTACACCTTC
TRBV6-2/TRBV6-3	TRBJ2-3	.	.	CASRVGGATDTQYF	TGTGCTAGCCGGGTGGGGGGAGCAACAGATACGCAGTATTTT
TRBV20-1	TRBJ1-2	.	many	CSARERLEGEVYGYTF	TGCAGTGCTAGAGAGCGCCTAGAAGGGGAGGTCTATGGCTACACCTTC
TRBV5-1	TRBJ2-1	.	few	CASRKGWDEQFF	TGCGCCAGCAGAAAGGGTTGGGATGAGCAGTTCTTC
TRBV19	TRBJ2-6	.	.	CASSILGSGANVLTF	TGTGCCAGTAGTATTTTAGGCTCTGGGGCCAACGTCCTGACTTTC
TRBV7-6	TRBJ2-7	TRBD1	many	CASSEQGGSYEQYF	TGTGCCAGCAGCGAACAGGGGGGCTCCTACGAGCAGTACTTC
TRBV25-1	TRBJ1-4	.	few	CASSESRPGEKLFF	TGTGCCAGCAGTGAATCTCGCCCAGGAGAAAAACTGTTTTTT
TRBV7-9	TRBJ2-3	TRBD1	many	CASSFSGQGSDTQYF	TGTGCCAGCAGCTTCTCGGGACAGGGATCAGATACGCAGTATTTT
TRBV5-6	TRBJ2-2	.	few	CASSLRGFNTGELFF	TGTGCCAGCAGCTTACGGGGGTTTAACACCGGGGAGCTGTTTTTT
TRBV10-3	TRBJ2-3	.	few	CAISEEGDTQYF	TGTGCCATCAGTGAGGAGGGAGATACGCAGTATTTT
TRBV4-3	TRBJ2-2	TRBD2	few	CASSPLLAGNTGELFF	TGCGCCAGCAGCCCACTACTAGCGGGGAACACCGGGGAGCTGTTTTTT
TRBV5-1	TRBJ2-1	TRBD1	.	CASSPQGVDRGLSEQFF	TGCGCCAGCAGCCCCCAGGGTGTGGACAGGGGGCTTAGTGAGCAGTTCTTC
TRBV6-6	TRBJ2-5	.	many	CASSFLGRKETQYF	TGTGCCAGCAGTTTCCTGGGGCGTAAAGAGACCCAGTACTTC
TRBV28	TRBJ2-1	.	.	CASSLFRVGSHPHNEQFF	TGTGCCAGCAGTTTATTCCGAGTCGGCAGTCACCCCCACAATGAGCAGTTCTTC
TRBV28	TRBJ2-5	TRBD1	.	CASSSGTGLRTQYF	TGTGCCAGCAGTTCAGGGACAGGACTTCGGACCCAGTACTTC
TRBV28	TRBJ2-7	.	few	CASSREWNYEQYF	TGTGCCAGCAGCCGGGAGTGGAACTACGAGCAGTACTTC
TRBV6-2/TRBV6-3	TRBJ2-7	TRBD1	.	CASKTSTGVSYEQYF	TGTGCCAGCAAGACCTCGACAGGGGTCTCCTACGAGCAGTACTTC
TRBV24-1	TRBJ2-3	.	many	CATSVGAGTDTQYF	TGTGCCACCAGTGTTGGTGCTGGCACAGATACGCAGTATTTT
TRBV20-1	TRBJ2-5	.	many	CSARVFLGRETQYF	TGCAGTGCTAGAGTGTTCCTGGGACGGGAGACCCAGTACTTC
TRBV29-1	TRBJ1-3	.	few	CSVLDSGNTIYF	TGCAGCGTATTGGACTCTGGAAACACCATATATTTT
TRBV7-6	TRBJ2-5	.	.	CASSLAQTWGETQYF	TGTGCCAGCAGCTTAGCGCAGACCTGGGGAGAGACCCAGTACTTC
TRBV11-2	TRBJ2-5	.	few	CASSLPGETQYF	TGTGCCAGCAGCTTGCCGGGAGAGACCCAGTACTTC
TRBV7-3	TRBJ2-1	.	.	CASSLLRTSYNEQFF	TGTGCCAGCAGCTTATTACGCACCTCCTACAATGAGCAGTTCTTC
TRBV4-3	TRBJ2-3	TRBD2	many	CASSQEWLTSGDTDTQYF	TGCGCCAGCAGCCAAGAGTGGTTAACTAGCGGGGACACAGATACGCAGTATTTT
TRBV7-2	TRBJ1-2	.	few	CASSSTGGLYTF	TGTGCCAGCAGCTCAACCGGGGGTCTCTACACCTTC
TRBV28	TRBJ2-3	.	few	CASSLAVRNTDTQYF	TGTGCCAGCAGTTTGGCGGTGCGGAACACAGATACGCAGTATTTT
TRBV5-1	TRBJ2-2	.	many	CASSLGSLRGELFF	TGCGCCAGCAGCTTGGGGTCGCTGCGCGGGGAGCTGTTTTTT
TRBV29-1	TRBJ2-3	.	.	CSVEEYVDTQYF	TGCAGCGTTGAAGAATACGTGGATACGCAGTATTTT
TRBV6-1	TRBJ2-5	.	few	CAAGRGGETQYF	TGTGCTGCTGGACGAGGGGGAGAGACCCAGTACTTC
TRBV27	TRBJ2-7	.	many	CASSTIPDRFEQYF	TGTGCCAGCAGTACGATTCCGGACAGATTCGAGCAGTACTTC
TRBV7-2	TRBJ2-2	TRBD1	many	CASASRDRRGELFF	TGTGCCAGCGCTAGCCGGGACAGGCGCGGGGAGCTGTTTTTT
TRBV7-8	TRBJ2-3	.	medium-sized	CASSGQGLDTQYF	TGTGCCAGCAGCGGGCAGGGGTTAGATACGCAGTATTTT
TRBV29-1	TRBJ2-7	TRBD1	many	CSTGTAYEQYF	TGCAGCACCGGGACAGCCTACGAGCAGTACTTC
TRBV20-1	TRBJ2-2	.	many	CSARESATGELFF	TGCAGTGCTAGAGAGAGCGCTACCGGGGAGCTGTTTTTT